This T cell receptor (beta chain) derives from a study of blood T cell repertoires in COVID-19. Looking at the study overall: Samples representing acute and convalescent COVID-19 were sourced from the United States, Italy and Spain.

Per the authors' pipeline: The assay estimated nucleated cells by amplifying reference gene primers. The repertoire was sequenced with immunoSEQ multiplex PCR; TCRdb's copy has only in-frame clones and lacks some. The DNA was the basis for D and trimming; V, J and clone size are from that table. The table has about 85,000 clones, 65% to 85% seen once. Source material: peripheral blood. This clonotype was sampled from a man between 60 and 75 years old with acute or convalescent COVID-19.

CDR3 amino acids: CASSRPGPYSPLHF. CDR3 DNA sequence: TGTGCCAGCAGCCGACCAGGCCCCTATTCACCCCTCCACTTT. J is TRBJ1-6 and V is TRBV5-6; D uncertain. Trimming cost V 4 bases and J 8 bases, with 13 bases left between them. CDR1 is SGHDT and CDR2 is YYEEEE in the germline V gene. The CDR3 extends over 14 amino acids.